This T cell receptor (beta chain) was sequenced in a study of T cell clonotyping in hematopoietic cell transplantation. The V end lost 5 bases, the J end lost 7 bases, and 11 bases lay between the germline ends. Per the germline V gene, CDR1 is MNHNS and CDR2 is SASEGT. This CDR3 region has 12 residues. This clone was seen only a few times. Its antigen is unidentified. Produced via immunoSEQ multiplex PCR; TCRdb's table is partial and in-frame only. The table records approximately 10,000 clones, around half of them present only once. Study-level results: Pathologically expanded recipient clonotypes increased progressively from day 30 to day 180 as diversity fell. At the given depth, recipient repertoires were over 95% de novo clonotypes. Without cell sorting, CD4 versus CD8 contributions remain unresolved.

The V and J genes are TRBV6-1 and TRBJ1-2, with D possibly being TRBD1 (6 bases). The TCR originated in a male patient aged 45-59 years who had an allogeneic stem cell transplant from an unrelated donor, so the T cells may come from the graft donor. Some clones in this sample may be carry-over from other donors' samples. The sample here was PBMCs, taken 30 days after allogeneic stem cell transplant. The CDR3 nucleotides are TGTGCCAGCAGTTCACAGGGCCGTGGCTACACCTTC. This sequence encodes CASSSQGRGYTF.